Sequencing of this T cell receptor (beta chain) was carried out in a study of breast tumors, draining lymph nodes, adjacent tissues. The study, taken as a whole, reports: Findings are consistent with lymph node origin and intratumoral expansion of most tumor T cells. That most tumor T cells come from lymph nodes remained unproven. Compared with lymph nodes, tumors were less diverse; compared with nontumor tissue, more.

MiXCR was run by TCRdb on the multiplex PCR reads, yielding one entry per CDR3 protein. The sample consists of 140,000 to 150,000 distinct CDR3 sequences, approximately 30% of them appearing once. The lymph nodes were axillary draining lymph nodes from breast cancer patients. Germline V gene data show CDR1 as MNHEY and CDR2 as SVGAGI. V gave up 5 bases and J gave up 5 bases; unmatched junction bases: 11. The CDR3 is made up of 15 amino acids. This clonotype was seen repeatedly, ten times or more. The antigen remains undetermined. The material sequenced was axillary lymph node tissue. This TCR came from a female donor with breast cancer. Some clones in this sample may be carry-over from other donors' samples. The V and J genes are TRBV6-5 and TRBJ2-7; 8 bases are a match to TRBD1. The CDR3 DNA is TGTGCCAGCAGTCAACCGGGACAGGTAACCCACGAGCAGTACTTC. Protein: CASSQPGQVTHEQYF.